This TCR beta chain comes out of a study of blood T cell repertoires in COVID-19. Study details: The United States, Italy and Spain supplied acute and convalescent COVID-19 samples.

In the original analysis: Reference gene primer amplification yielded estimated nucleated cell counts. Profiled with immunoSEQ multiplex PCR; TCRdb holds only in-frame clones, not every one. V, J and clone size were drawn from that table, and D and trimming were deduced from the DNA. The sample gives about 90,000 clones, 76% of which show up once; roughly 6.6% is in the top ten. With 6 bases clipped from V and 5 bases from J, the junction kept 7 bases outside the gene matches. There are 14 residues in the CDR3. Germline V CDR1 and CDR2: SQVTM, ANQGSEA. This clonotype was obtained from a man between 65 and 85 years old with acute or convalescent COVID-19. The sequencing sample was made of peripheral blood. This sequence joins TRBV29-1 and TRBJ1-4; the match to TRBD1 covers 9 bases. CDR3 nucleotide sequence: TGCAGCGTCGAACAGGGGGCTGGGAATGAAAAACTGTTTTTT. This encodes CSVEQGAGNEKLFF.